The T cell receptor (beta chain) under discussion was sequenced for a study of OX40 agonist ivuxolimab in advanced cancers. CDR3 length: 14 amino acids. Germline CDR1 SGHTA, CDR2 FQGNSA. Trimming took 1 base from V and 5 from J, leaving 11 bases between them. Profiled with immunoSEQ multiplex PCR; TCRdb holds only in-frame clones, not every one. The sample contains about 34,000 clones, roughly 80% of which appear only once. The material sequenced was CD4+ or CD8+ T cells sorted from blood, taken in a trial of the OX40 agonist ivuxolimab. This rearrangement joins TRBV7-2 to TRBJ2-5; D uncertain. This sequence was found in an adult with an advanced solid tumor such as melanoma, head and neck, liver or kidney cancer. Here the CDR3 DNA reads TGTGCCAGCAGCTTAGACGACCTGCGGGAGACCCAGTACTTC. Translated: CASSLDDLRETQYF.